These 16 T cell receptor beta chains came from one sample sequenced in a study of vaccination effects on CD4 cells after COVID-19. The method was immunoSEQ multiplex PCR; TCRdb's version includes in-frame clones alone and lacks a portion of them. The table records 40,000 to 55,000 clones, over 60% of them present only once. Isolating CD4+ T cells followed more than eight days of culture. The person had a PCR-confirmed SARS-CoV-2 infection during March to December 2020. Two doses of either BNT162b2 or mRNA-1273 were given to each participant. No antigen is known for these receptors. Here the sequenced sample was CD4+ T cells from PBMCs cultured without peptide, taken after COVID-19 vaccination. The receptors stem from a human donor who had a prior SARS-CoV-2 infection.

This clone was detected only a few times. The CDR3 spells CAWSTVYTEAFF. CDR3 DNA: TGTGCCTGGTCGACAGTTTACACTGAAGCTTTCTTT. The rearrangement uses TRBV30 and TRBJ1-1, with TRBD1 as a possible D gene (5 bases). The CDR3 has 12 residues. Trimming left V 5 bases short and J 3 bases short, with 10 bases between. CDR1 and CDR2 (germline): GTSNPN, SVGIG (reference sequence).

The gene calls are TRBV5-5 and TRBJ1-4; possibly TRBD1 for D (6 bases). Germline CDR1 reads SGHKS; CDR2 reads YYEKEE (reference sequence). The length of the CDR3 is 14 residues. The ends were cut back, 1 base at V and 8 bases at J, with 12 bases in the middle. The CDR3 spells CASSLTGIGEKLFF. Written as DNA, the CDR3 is TGTGCCAGCAGCTTGACAGGGATTGGGGAAAAACTGTTTTTT. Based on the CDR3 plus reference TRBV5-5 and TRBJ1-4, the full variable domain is DAGVTQSPTHLIKTRGQQVTLRCSPISGHKSVSWYQQVLGQGPQFIFQYYEKEERGRGNFPDRFSARQFPNYSSELNVNALLLGDSALYLCASSLTGIGEKLFFGSGTQLSVL.

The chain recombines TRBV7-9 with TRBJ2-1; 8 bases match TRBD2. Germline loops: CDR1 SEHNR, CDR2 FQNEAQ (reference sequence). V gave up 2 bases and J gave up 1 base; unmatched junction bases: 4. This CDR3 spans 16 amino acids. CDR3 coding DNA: TGTGCCAGCAGCTTATCACTAGCGGATTCCTACAATGAGCAGTTCTTC. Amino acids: CASSLSLADSYNEQFF.

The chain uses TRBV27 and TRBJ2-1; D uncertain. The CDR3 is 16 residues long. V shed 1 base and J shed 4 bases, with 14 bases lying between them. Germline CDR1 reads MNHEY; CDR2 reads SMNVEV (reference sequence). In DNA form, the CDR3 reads TGTGCCAGCAGTTTATTTATCTTAAGTGGGTACAATGAGCAGTTCTTC. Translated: CASSLFILSGYNEQFF.

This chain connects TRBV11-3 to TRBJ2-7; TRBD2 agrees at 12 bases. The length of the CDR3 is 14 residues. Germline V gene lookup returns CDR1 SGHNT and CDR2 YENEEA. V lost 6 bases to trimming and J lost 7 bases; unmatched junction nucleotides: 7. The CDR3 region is CASRTTSGSREQYF. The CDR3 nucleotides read TGTGCCAGCAGGACGACTAGCGGGAGTAGGGAGCAGTACTTC.

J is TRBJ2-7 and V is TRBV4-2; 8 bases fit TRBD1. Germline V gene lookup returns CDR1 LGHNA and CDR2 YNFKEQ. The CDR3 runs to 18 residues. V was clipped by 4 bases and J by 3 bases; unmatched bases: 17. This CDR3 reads CASSRTHLSGQDSYEQYF. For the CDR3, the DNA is TGTGCCAGCAGCCGAACTCATTTATCGGGACAGGATAGCTACGAGCAGTACTTC.

The CDR3 nucleotides are TGTGCCAGCAGCCTTCCGAGCGGGGGGGGAGAGACCCAGTACTTC. Translated: CASSLPSGGGETQYF. The chain couples TRBV7-2 to TRBJ2-5, with 10 bases that match TRBD2. V shed 5 bases, J shed 4 bases, and the junction held 7 bases outside the gene matches. The length of the CDR3 is 15 residues. Germline V lookup: CDR1 SGHTA, CDR2 FQGNSA.

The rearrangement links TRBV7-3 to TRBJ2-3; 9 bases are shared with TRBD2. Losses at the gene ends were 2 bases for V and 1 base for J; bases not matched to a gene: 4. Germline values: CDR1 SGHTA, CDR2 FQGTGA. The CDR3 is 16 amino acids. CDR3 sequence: CASSLGASGGTDTQYF. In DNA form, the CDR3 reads TGTGCCAGCAGCTTAGGGGCTAGCGGGGGCACAGATACGCAGTATTTT.

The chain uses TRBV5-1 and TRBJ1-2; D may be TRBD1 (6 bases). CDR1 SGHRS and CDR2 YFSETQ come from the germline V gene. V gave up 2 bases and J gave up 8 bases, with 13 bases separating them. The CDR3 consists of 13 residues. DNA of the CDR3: TGCGCCAGCAGCTTACAGGGTCGGTACGGCTACACCTTC. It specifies CASSLQGRYGYTF.

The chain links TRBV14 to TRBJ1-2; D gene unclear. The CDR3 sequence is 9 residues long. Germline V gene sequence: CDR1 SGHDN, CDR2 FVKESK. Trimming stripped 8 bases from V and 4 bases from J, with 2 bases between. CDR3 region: CASCYGYTF. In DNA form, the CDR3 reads TGTGCCAGCTGCTATGGCTACACCTTC.

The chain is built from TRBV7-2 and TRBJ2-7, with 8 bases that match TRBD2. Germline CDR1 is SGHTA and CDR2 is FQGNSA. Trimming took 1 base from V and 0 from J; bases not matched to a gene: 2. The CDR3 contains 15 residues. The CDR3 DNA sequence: TGTGCCAGCAGCTTAGTTAGCGGGATCTCCTACGAGCAGTACTTC. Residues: CASSLVSGISYEQYF.

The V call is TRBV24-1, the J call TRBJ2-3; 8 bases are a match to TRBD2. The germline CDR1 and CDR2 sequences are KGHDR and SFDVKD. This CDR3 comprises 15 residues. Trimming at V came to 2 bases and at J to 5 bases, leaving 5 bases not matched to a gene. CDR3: CATSDSRGAGDTQYF. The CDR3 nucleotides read TGTGCCACCAGTGATTCGCGGGGGGCCGGAGATACGCAGTATTTT.

The CDR3, as DNA: TGCGCCAGCAGCTTGCTGTCTCTGATTAGCACAGATACGCAGTATTTT. This translates into CASSLLSLISTDTQYF. This chain uses TRBV5-1 with TRBJ2-3; no clear D. The germline V and J ends were trimmed by 1 base and 0 bases, with 12 bases remaining between them. The CDR3 runs to 16 residues. Germline V lookup: CDR1 SGHRS, CDR2 YFSETQ.

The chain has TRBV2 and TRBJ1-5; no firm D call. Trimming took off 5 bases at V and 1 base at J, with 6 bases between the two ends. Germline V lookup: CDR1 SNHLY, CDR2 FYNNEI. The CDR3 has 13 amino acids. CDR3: CASSYTSNQPQHF. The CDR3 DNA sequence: TGTGCCAGCAGTTATACAAGCAATCAGCCCCAGCATTTT. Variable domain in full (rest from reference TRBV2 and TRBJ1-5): EPEVTQTPSHQVTQMGQEVILRCVPISNHLYFYWYRQILGQKVEFLVSFYNNEISEKSEIFDDQFSVERPDGSNFTLKIRSTKLEDSAMYFCASSYTSNQPQHFGDGTRLSIL.

CDR3 sequence reads: CASSRQGTDTQYF. The CDR3 DNA is TGTGCCAGCAGTCGTCAAGGCACAGATACGCAGTATTTT. V is TRBV6-2 or TRBV6-3 and J is TRBJ2-3; D not resolved. The CDR3 consists of 13 residues. CDR1 and CDR2 from the germline V gene are MNHEY and SVGEGT. V lost 5 bases and J 1 base, leaving 7 bases between the germline ends.

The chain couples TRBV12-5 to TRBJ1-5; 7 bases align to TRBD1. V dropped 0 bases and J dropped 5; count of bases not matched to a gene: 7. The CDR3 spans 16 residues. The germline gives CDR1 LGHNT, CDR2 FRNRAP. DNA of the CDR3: TGTGCTAGTGGTTTGGTACTCGGCAGGGGGGATCAGCCCCAGCATTTT. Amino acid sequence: CASGLVLGRGDQPQHF.